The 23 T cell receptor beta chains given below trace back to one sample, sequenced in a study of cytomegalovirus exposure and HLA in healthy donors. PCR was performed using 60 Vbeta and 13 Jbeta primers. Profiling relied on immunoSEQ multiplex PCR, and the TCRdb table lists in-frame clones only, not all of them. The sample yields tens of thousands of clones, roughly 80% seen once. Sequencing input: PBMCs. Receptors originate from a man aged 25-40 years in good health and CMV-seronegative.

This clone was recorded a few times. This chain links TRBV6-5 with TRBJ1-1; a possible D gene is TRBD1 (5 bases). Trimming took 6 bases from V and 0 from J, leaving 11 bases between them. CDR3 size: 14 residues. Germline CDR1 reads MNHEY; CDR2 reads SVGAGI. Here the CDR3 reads CASRPGLMNTEAFF. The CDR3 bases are TGTGCCAGCAGACCGGGACTGATGAACACTGAAGCTTTCTTT.

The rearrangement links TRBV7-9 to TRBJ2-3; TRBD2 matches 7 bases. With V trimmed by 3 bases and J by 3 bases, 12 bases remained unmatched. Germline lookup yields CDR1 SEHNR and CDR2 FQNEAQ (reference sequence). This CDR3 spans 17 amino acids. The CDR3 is CASSLEVGGFSTDTQYF. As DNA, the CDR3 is TGTGCCAGCAGCTTGGAAGTCGGGGGGTTCAGTACAGATACGCAGTATTTT.

The CDR3 loop is CASQARGYEQYF. CDR3 coding DNA: TGTGCCAGTCAGGCGAGGGGGTACGAGCAGTACTTC. The chain employs TRBV19 and TRBJ2-7; a possible D gene is TRBD1 (6 bases). V lost 8 bases and J lost 4, with 12 bases in between. Germline CDR1 LNHDA, CDR2 SQIVND (reference sequence). This CDR3 is built from 12 residues.

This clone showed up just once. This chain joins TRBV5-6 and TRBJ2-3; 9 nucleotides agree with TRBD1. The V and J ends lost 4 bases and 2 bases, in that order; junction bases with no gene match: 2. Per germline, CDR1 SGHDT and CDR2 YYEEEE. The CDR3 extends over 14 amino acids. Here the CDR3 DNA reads TGTGCCAGCAGCATACAGGGGGCCACAGATACGCAGTATTTT. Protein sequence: CASSIQGATDTQYF.

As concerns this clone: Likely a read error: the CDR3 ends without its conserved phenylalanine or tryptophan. CDR3 in amino acids: CASSFGGVSDTQYV. Here the CDR3 DNA reads TGTGCCAGCAGCTTTGGGGGGGTCTCAGATACGCAGTATGTT. The chain uses TRBV7-6 and TRBJ2-3; 7 nucleotides agree with TRBD2. This CDR3 contains 14 residues. Looked up from germline, CDR1 is SGHVS and CDR2 is FNYEAQ. J lost 4 bases, V lost 3 bases, and 4 bases had no gene match.

Here the CDR3 reads CASSLLGQNEKLFF. In nucleotides, the CDR3 is TGTGCCAGCAGCTTGTTGGGGCAGAATGAAAAACTGTTTTTT. The chain has TRBV5-8 and TRBJ1-4, with D possibly being TRBD1 (5 bases). CDR1 SGHTS and CDR2 YDEGEE come from the germline V gene. There are 14 residues in the CDR3. V was shortened by 1 base and J by 5 bases, with 9 bases between the two germline ends.

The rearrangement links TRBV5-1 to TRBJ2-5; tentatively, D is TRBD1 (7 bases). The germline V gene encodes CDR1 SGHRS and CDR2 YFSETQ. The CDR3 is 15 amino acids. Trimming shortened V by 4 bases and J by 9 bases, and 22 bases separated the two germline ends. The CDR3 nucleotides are TGCGCCAGCAGCCCCGGCAGGGGGGATACGGAGGCCCAGTACTTC. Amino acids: CASSPGRGDTEAQYF.

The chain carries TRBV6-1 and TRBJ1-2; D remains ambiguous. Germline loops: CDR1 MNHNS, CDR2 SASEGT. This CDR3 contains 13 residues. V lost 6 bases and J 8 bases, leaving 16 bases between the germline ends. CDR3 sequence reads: CASSQAEGMGYTF. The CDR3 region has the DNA TGTGCCAGCAGCCAAGCAGAGGGAATGGGCTACACCTTC.

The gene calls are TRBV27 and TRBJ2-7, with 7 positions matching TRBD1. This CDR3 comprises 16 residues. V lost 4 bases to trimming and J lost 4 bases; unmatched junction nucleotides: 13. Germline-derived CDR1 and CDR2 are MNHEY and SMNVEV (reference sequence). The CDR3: CASSSPLPRGLYEQYF. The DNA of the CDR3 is TGTGCCAGCAGTTCACCCCTCCCAAGGGGGCTATACGAGCAGTACTTC.

The chain's CDR3 is CASSLGDRGVIGTEAFF. CDR3 DNA sequence: TGCGCCAGCAGCTTAGGGGACAGGGGGGTGATAGGCACTGAAGCTTTCTTT. The chain joins TRBV5-1 to TRBJ1-1, with 11 nucleotides matching TRBD1. The trim removed 2 bases at V and 4 bases at J, leaving 10 bases unmatched. The length of the CDR3 is 17 residues. Germline V gene data show CDR1 as SGHRS and CDR2 as YFSETQ.

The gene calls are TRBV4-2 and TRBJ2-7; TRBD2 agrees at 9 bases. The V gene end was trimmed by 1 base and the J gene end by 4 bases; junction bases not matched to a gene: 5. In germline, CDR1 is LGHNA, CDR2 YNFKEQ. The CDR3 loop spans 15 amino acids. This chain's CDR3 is CASSQARLAEYEQYF. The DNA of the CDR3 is TGTGCCAGCAGCCAAGCCAGACTAGCGGAGTACGAGCAGTACTTC.

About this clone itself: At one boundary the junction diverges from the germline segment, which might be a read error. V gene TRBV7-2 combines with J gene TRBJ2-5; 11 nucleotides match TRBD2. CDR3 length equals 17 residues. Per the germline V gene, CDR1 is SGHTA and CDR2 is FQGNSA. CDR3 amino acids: CASSPGLAGSGQGTQYF. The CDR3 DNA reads TGTGCCAGCAGCCCCGGACTAGCGGGTTCGGGGCAAGGGACCCAGTACTTC.

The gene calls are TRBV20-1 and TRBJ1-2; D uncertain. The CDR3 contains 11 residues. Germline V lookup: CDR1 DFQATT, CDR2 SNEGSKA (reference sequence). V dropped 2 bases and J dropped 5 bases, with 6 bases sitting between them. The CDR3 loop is CSARLEYGYTF. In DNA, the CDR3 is TGCAGTGCTAGACTGGAGTATGGCTACACCTTC.

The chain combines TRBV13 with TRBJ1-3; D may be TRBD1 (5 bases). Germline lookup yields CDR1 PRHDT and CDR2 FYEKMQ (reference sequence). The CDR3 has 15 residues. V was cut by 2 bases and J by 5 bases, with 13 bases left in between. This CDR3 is CASSLKQGGRNTIYF. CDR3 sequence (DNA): TGTGCCAGCAGCTTAAAGCAGGGAGGTCGAAACACCATATATTTT.

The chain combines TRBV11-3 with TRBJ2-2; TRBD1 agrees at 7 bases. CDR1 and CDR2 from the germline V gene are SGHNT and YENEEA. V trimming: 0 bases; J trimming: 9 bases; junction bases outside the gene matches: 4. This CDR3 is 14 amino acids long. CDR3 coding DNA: TGTGCCAGCAGCTTAGAAGACAGGGCCCGGGAGCTGTTTTTT. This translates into CASSLEDRARELFF.

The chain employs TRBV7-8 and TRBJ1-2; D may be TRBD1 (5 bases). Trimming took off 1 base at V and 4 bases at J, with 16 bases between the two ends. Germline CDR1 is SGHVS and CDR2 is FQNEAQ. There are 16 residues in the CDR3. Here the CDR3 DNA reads TGTGCCAGCAGCTTAGAGGAGGGGCGAGTCTTCTATGGCTACACCTTC. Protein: CASSLEEGRVFYGYTF.

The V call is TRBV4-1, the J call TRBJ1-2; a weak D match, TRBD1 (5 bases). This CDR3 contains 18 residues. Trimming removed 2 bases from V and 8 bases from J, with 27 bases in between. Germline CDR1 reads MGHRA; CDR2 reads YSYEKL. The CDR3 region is CASSQRGFWDSIMEGYTF. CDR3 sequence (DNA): TGCGCCAGCAGCCAAAGAGGGTTTTGGGACTCCATCATGGAGGGCTACACCTTC.

Written as DNA, the CDR3 is TGTGCCAGCAGCGGTCTGAGCTCTGGAAACACCATATATTTT. This codes for CASSGLSSGNTIYF. The rearrangement links TRBV9 to TRBJ1-3; D uncertain. The CDR3 is 14 amino acids. CDR1 and CDR2 from the germline V gene are SGDLS and YYNGEE. Trimming pared 3 bases from V and 0 bases from J, leaving 7 bases between. The full variable domain, its missing parts supplied by reference TRBV9 and TRBJ1-3, is DSGVTQTPKHLITATGQRVTLRCSPRSGDLSVYWYQQSLDQGLQFLIQYYNGEERAKGNILERFSAQQFPDLHSELNLSSLELGDSALYFCASSGLSSGNTIYFGEGSWLTVV.

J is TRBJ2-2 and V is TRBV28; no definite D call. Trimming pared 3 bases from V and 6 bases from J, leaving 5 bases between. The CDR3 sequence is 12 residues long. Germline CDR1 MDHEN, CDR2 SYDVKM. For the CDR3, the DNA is TGTGCCAGCAGTTTTGAGGCCGGGGAGCTGTTTTTT. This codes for CASSFEAGELFF.

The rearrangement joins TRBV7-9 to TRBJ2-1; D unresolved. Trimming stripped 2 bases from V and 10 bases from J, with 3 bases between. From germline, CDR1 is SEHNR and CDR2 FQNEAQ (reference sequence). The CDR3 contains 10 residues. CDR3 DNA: TGTGCCAGCAGCTTACAAGAGCAGTTCTTC. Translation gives CASSLQEQFF.

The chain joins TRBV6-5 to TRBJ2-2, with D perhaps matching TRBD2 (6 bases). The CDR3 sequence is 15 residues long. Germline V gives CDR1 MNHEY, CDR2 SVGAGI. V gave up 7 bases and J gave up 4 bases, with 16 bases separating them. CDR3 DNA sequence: TGTGCCAGCACTATGGGACTGGCGGGCACCGGGGAGCTGTTTTTT. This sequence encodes CASTMGLAGTGELFF.

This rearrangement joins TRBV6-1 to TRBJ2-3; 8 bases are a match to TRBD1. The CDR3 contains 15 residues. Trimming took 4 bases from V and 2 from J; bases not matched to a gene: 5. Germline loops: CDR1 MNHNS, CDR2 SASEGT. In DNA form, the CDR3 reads TGTGCCAGCAGTGCCGGGACAGGTTTCACAGATACGCAGTATTTT. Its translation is CASSAGTGFTDTQYF.

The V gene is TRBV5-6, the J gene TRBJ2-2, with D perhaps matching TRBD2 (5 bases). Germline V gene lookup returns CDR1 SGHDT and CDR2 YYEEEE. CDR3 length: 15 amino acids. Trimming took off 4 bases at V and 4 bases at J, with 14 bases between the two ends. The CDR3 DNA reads TGTGCCAGCAGCCTTCCGGGCCGGGGCACCGGGGAGCTGTTTTTT. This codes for CASSLPGRGTGELFF.